This TCR beta chain emerged from a study of T cell responses to AZD1222 COVID-19 vaccine. Study in general: Analysis merged second doses at about 4 or about 12 weeks.

As regards this clone: Its target is not known.

Germline trimming cut 0 bases from V and 4 bases from J; bases unmatched to any gene: 6. CDR1 is SGHDT and CDR2 is YYEEEE in the germline V gene. The CDR3 runs 16 residues. Clones were sequenced by immunoSEQ multiplex PCR, and TCRdb holds only the in-frame ones, with some missing. The sample has around 62,000 clones; approximately 90% are singletons. Study observations and caveats: Repertoire sampling occurred only after the peak T cell response. Only a handful of AZD1222 recipients tested seropositive at baseline. Donors, mostly white British, included more females; clonal diversity was possibly underestimated.

J is TRBJ1-5 and V is TRBV5-6; 8 nucleotides agree with TRBD1. Sequences were derived from peripheral blood, sampled on day 0 of AZD1222 vaccination. The clonotype originates from an adult in good health. CDR3: CASSLAAGGYNQPQHF. The CDR3 DNA sequence: TGTGCCAGCAGCTTGGCCGCAGGGGGCTATAATCAGCCCCAGCATTTT.